The 9 T cell receptor beta chains below were found in one sample sequenced in a study of shared clonotypes between healthy human individuals. Some clones are missing from TCRdb's copy, which holds only in-frame ones; the method was immunoSEQ multiplex PCR. Among approximately 720,000 clones listed, about two thirds were seen once. The sample taken for sequencing was memory CD4+ T cells sorted from blood. Subset in this sample: CD45RA-negative fraction. The receptors derive from a woman younger than 45 in good health.

The V call is TRBV6-6, the J call TRBJ2-5; D is possibly TRBD1 or TRBD2 (5 bases each). Germline CDR1 and CDR2: MNHNY and SVGAGI (reference sequence). V was cut by 6 bases and J by 3 bases, with 11 bases left in between. The CDR3 runs to 13 residues. Here the CDR3 DNA reads TGTGCCAGCAGCCGGGACCCCGAAGAGACCCAGTACTTC. Translated: CASSRDPEETQYF.

This clone was detected only a few times. V usage is TRBV18 and J usage is TRBJ2-2, with 10 bases fitting TRBD1. J lost 5 bases, V lost 3 bases, and 9 bases had no gene match. The CDR3 consists of 17 residues. The germline V gene has CDR1 KGHSH and CDR2 LQKENI. The CDR3 region is CASSPQRGTGDTGELFF. The DNA of the CDR3 is TGTGCCAGCTCACCGCAGCGAGGGACAGGGGATACCGGGGAGCTGTTTTTT.

The chain couples TRBV5-1 to TRBJ1-4, with D tentatively TRBD1 (5 bases). V was cut by 2 bases and J by 0 bases, with 11 bases left in between. The CDR3 is 16 amino acids. Looked up from germline, CDR1 is SGHRS and CDR2 is YFSETQ. As DNA, the CDR3 is TGCGCCAGCAGCTTCGGGACTGTAGCAACTAATGAAAAACTGTTTTTT. It specifies CASSFGTVATNEKLFF.

This chain links TRBV2 with TRBJ2-7, with TRBD2 matching over 12 bases. Germline V gives CDR1 SNHLY, CDR2 FYNNEI. V shed 7 bases, J shed 3 bases, and the junction held 4 bases outside the gene matches. The CDR3 is 14 amino acids. Written as DNA, the CDR3 is TGTGCCAGCACTGGACTAGCGGGAAGCTACGAGCAGTACTTC. The encoded protein is CASTGLAGSYEQYF.

The chain couples TRBV29-1 to TRBJ1-1; D not resolved. With 1 base removed from V and 0 bases from J, the gap between germline ends came to 9 bases. There are 14 residues in the CDR3. Germline V gives CDR1 SQVTM, CDR2 ANQGSEA. The CDR3: CSVEVGSMNTEAFF. The CDR3, as DNA: TGCAGCGTTGAAGTCGGCAGTATGAACACTGAAGCTTTCTTT. The whole variable domain, filled in from reference TRBV29-1 and TRBJ1-1, reads SAVISQKPSRDICQRGTSLTIQCQVDSQVTMMFWYRQQPGQSLTLIATANQGSEATYESGFVIDKFPISRPNLTFSTLTVSNMSPEDSSIYLCSVEVGSMNTEAFFGQGTRLTVV.

This sequence joins TRBV5-1 and TRBJ2-6; perhaps TRBD1 as D (5 bases). Germline V gene data show CDR1 as SGHRS and CDR2 as YFSETQ. This CDR3 contains 18 residues. V was trimmed by 4 bases and J by 3 bases, leaving 20 bases between them. The DNA for the CDR3 is TGCGCCAGCAGCGGGGCCTTAGAGACCCACGGTGGGGCCAACGTCCTGACTTTC. Translated: CASSGALETHGGANVLTF.

This chain connects TRBV20-1 to TRBJ2-1, with no clear D. The CDR3 is 10 residues long. Per the germline V gene, CDR1 is DFQATT and CDR2 is SNEGSKA (reference sequence). The ends were cut back, 3 bases at V and 12 bases at J, with 9 bases in the middle. The CDR3 nucleotides are TGCAGTGCTAGGCAAATTGGGCAGTTCTTC. It is translated as CSARQIGQFF.

CDR3 DNA sequence: TGTGCCAGCAGTTTATCCTGGACAGGGGAAAATGAGCAGTTCTTC. Its translation: CASSLSWTGENEQFF. The V call is TRBV6-5, the J call TRBJ2-1; 9 bases match TRBD1. V shed 4 bases and J 7 bases; nucleotides not matched to a gene: 8. The germline CDR1 and CDR2 sequences are MNHEY and SVGAGI. The CDR3 has 15 residues.

The genes are TRBV7-3 and TRBJ2-2, with D perhaps matching TRBD2 (6 bases). The CDR3 has 14 amino acids. V was clipped by 6 bases and J by 4 bases, with 12 bases between them. Germline CDR1 and CDR2: SGHTA and FQGTGA. The CDR3 loop reads CASRLDGSTGELFF. The DNA for the CDR3 is TGTGCCAGCAGACTTGACGGGAGCACCGGGGAGCTGTTTTTT.